This TCR beta chain stems from a study of blood T cells in healthy people across ages. Then a second PCR, running roughly 7 to 12 cycles, was carried out with a sample-barcoded 5' primer and a J-beta primer mix. Each CDR3 protein gets one entry after TCRdb re-called the 5' RACE reads with MiXCR. Here the sample spans about 1.1 million distinct CDR3 sequences, roughly two fifths being singletons. The study, taken as a whole, reports: Researchers said unsorted PBMCs prevented a conclusive naive versus antigen-experienced comparison. Changes seen in expanded clonotypes were possibly confounded by donor CMV status left unknown.

Samples had at least 6.5 million PBMCs isolated from them. Extracted total RNA amounted to at least 5.5 micrograms for each sample. Trimming stripped 7 bases from V and 4 bases from J, with 20 bases between. Per the germline V gene, CDR1 is SGHVS and CDR2 is FQNEAQ. This CDR3 is 16 amino acids long. Comment on this clonotype: Its antigen is undetermined.

This TCR was recovered from a man aged 18 to 30 in good health. The sequenced sample was blood. The chain uses TRBV7-8 and TRBJ1-5, with a possible D match to TRBD1 (5 bases). The CDR3 sequence: CASTLWGGESNQPQHF. The CDR3 DNA sequence: TGTGCCAGCACCCTTTGGGGGGGAGAATCAAATCAGCCCCAGCATTTT. Supplemented by reference TRBV7-8 and TRBJ1-5, the full variable domain reads GAGVSQSPRYKVAKRGQDVALRCDPISGHVSLFWYQQALGQGPEFLTYFQNEAQLDKSGLPSDRFFAERPEGSVSTLKIQRTQQEDSAVYLCASTLWGGESNQPQHFGDGTRLSIL.